These 30 T cell receptor beta chains share one sample of origin, sequenced in a study of shared clonotypes between healthy human individuals. Produced via immunoSEQ multiplex PCR; TCRdb's table is partial and in-frame only. This sample has a few million clones, with approximately 90% found just once. Sequences were obtained from naive CD4+ T cells sorted from blood. Documented subset: CD45RA+ positively selected. The receptor set was obtained from a man between 18 and 29 years old in good health.

The chain is built from TRBV7-3 and TRBJ2-2, with 11 bases matching TRBD1. The CDR3 loop spans 16 amino acids. J gave up 6 bases and V 2 bases, and 5 bases lay outside the gene matches. The germline gives CDR1 SGHTA, CDR2 FQGTGA. The chain's CDR3 is CASSLVGTGGPGELFF. As DNA, the CDR3 is TGTGCCAGCAGCTTAGTAGGGACAGGGGGACCCGGGGAGCTGTTTTTT.

The chain recombines TRBV4-1 with TRBJ2-7; tentatively, D is TRBD2 (7 bases). Germline lookup yields CDR1 MGHRA and CDR2 YSYEKL. This CDR3 region has 16 residues. V was trimmed by 0 bases and J by 2 bases, leaving 14 bases between them. In DNA, the CDR3 is TGCGCCAGCAGCCAAGATGGCGGGGGCCTCACCTACGAGCAGTACTTC. This encodes CASSQDGGGLTYEQYF.

This chain joins TRBV5-1 and TRBJ1-2; 7 bases match TRBD1. The CDR3 covers 15 residues. V trimming: 4 bases; J trimming: 5 bases; junction bases outside the gene matches: 11. The germline V gene encodes CDR1 SGHRS and CDR2 YFSETQ. The CDR3 DNA reads TGCGCCAGCAGCCCGGACTTGGACAGGAGATATGGCTACACCTTC. Protein: CASSPDLDRRYGYTF. Variable domain in full (rest from reference TRBV5-1 and TRBJ1-2): KAGVTQTPRYLIKTRGQQVTLSCSPISGHRSVSWYQQTPGQGLQFLFEYFSETQRNKGNFPGRFSGRQFSNSRSEMNVSTLELGDSALYLCASSPDLDRRYGYTFGSGTRLTVV.

V and J are TRBV5-8 and TRBJ2-3; a possible D gene is TRBD1 (5 bases). Trimming removed 1 base from V and 2 bases from J, with 8 bases in between. The CDR3 runs 14 residues. Germline CDR1 SGHTS, CDR2 YDEGEE. As DNA, the CDR3 is TGTGCCAGCAGCTTGCAGGGAAACACAGATACGCAGTATTTT. This encodes CASSLQGNTDTQYF.

CDR3: CASSRGLAASGANVLTF. The CDR3 DNA sequence: TGCGCCAGCAGCAGGGGACTAGCGGCCTCTGGGGCCAACGTCCTGACTTTC. The chain couples TRBV5-1 to TRBJ2-6; 11 bases map to TRBD2. This CDR3 spans 17 amino acids. CDR1 SGHRS and CDR2 YFSETQ come from the germline V gene. The J segment lost 0 bases and the V segment lost 4 bases, leaving 3 bases of the junction unmatched.

The chain joins TRBV6-5 to TRBJ2-7; 7 bases map to TRBD1. The CDR3 runs to 14 residues. Germline trimming cut 2 bases from V and 7 bases from J; bases unmatched to any gene: 8. Germline V lookup: CDR1 MNHEY, CDR2 SVGAGI. The CDR3 DNA reads as TGTGCCAGCAGTTACGGGACAGCCTTTGGGGAGCAGTACTTC. It codes for CASSYGTAFGEQYF.

This rearrangement joins TRBV6-5 to TRBJ1-3, with TRBD1 matching over 8 bases. Germline V gives CDR1 MNHEY, CDR2 SVGAGI. This CDR3 is 15 amino acids long. V lost 6 bases to trimming and J lost 4 bases; unmatched junction nucleotides: 8. The CDR3 loop reads CASSLGTGAGNTIYF. DNA for the CDR3: TGTGCCAGCAGCCTAGGGACAGGTGCAGGAAACACCATATATTTT.

The CDR3: CASSPSGGAAETQYF. For the CDR3, the DNA is TGTGCCAGCTCACCAAGCGGGGGGGCCGCAGAGACCCAGTACTTC. This chain joins TRBV18 and TRBJ2-5; 10 positions agree with TRBD2. This CDR3 is 15 amino acids long. Germline CDR1 reads KGHSH; CDR2 reads LQKENI. With 2 bases clipped from V and 4 bases from J, the junction kept 4 bases outside the gene matches.

This sequence joins TRBV5-1 and TRBJ1-2; perhaps TRBD1 as D (5 bases). Per germline, CDR1 SGHRS and CDR2 YFSETQ. This CDR3 contains 15 residues. The V gene lost 2 bases and the J gene lost 5 bases, with 16 bases spanning the gap. In DNA form, the CDR3 reads TGCGCCAGCAGCTTATTGTTCACCGGGGGTTATGGCTACACCTTC. Its protein product is CASSLLFTGGYGYTF.

The chain carries TRBV5-6 and TRBJ2-1, with D tentatively TRBD1 (6 bases). Trimming pared 3 bases from V and 0 bases from J, leaving 13 bases between. Germline CDR1 reads SGHDT; CDR2 reads YYEEEE. The CDR3 loop spans 16 amino acids. The CDR3 here is CASSYNRASSYNEQFF. The CDR3 DNA reads as TGTGCCAGCAGCTATAACAGGGCTTCCTCCTACAATGAGCAGTTCTTC.

V gene TRBV30 combines with J gene TRBJ1-4, with D perhaps matching TRBD1 (6 bases). The V end lost 0 bases, the J end lost 8 bases, and 16 bases lay between the germline ends. Germline loops: CDR1 GTSNPN, CDR2 SVGIG (reference sequence). This CDR3 is 15 amino acids long. The DNA of the CDR3 is TGTGCCTGGAGTGTACGGGCAGGGGTCGGGGAAAAACTGTTTTTT. The encoded protein is CAWSVRAGVGEKLFF.

This clone was detected once. CDR3 loop: CSVVPLQGAQETQYF. CDR3 nucleotide sequence: TGCAGCGTCGTCCCCCTCCAGGGCGCGCAAGAGACCCAGTACTTC. The chain combines TRBV29-1 with TRBJ2-5, with D perhaps matching TRBD1 (5 bases). The CDR3 has 15 residues. With 6 bases removed from V and 2 bases from J, the gap between germline ends came to 19 bases. CDR1 and CDR2 (germline): SQVTM, ANQGSEA.

J is TRBJ2-7 and V is TRBV19; 8 positions match TRBD1. Per the germline V gene, CDR1 is LNHDA and CDR2 is SQIVND (reference sequence). The CDR3 is 15 residues long. Trimming cost V 5 bases and J 3 bases; bases outside gene matches: 9. Here the CDR3 DNA reads TGTGCCAGTAGTGGTTATGCGACAGGGGACTACGAGCAGTACTTC. Protein sequence: CASSGYATGDYEQYF.

The V call is TRBV7-2, the J call TRBJ1-6, with unresolved D. The ends were cut back, 0 bases at V and 10 bases at J, with 13 bases in the middle. CDR3 size: 15 residues. The germline gives CDR1 SGHTA, CDR2 FQGNSA. The chain's CDR3 is CASSLARPIPSPLHF. As DNA, the CDR3 is TGTGCCAGCAGCTTAGCGAGACCCATTCCATCACCCCTCCACTTT.

This clone was observed once. V is TRBV30 and J is TRBJ1-6; TRBD1 aligns across 8 bases. The CDR3 sequence is 14 residues long. Germline assignment: CDR1 GTSNPN and CDR2 SVGIG (reference sequence). Trimming removed 8 bases from V and 6 bases from J; junction bases left unmatched: 9. CDR3 sequence (DNA): TGTGCCGGTTGGACAGGGTTTTTTAATTCACCCCTCCACTTT. Protein: CAGWTGFFNSPLHF.

About this clone itself: Other nucleotide sequences from this sample produce the same CDR3. The chain carries TRBV30 and TRBJ2-7; D might be TRBD1 or TRBD2, each matching 6 bases. Trimming removed 0 bases from V and 2 bases from J, with 8 bases in between. The CDR3 has 13 amino acids. Germline V gives CDR1 GTSNPN, CDR2 SVGIG (reference sequence). Written as DNA, the CDR3 is TGTGCCTGGAGTGTGGAGGGGGCCTACGAGCAGTACTTC. As protein: CAWSVEGAYEQYF.

This rearrangement joins TRBV28 to TRBJ2-2, with D possibly being TRBD2 (6 bases). Germline lookup yields CDR1 MDHEN and CDR2 SYDVKM. The CDR3 has 16 amino acids. With 6 bases removed from V and 0 bases from J, the gap between germline ends came to 14 bases. The DNA of the CDR3 is TGTGCCAGCAGCCCAACTAGCCCTTCGAACACCGGGGAGCTGTTTTTT. Translating it yields CASSPTSPSNTGELFF.

The V gene is TRBV25-1, the J gene TRBJ2-7; 9 bases are a match to TRBD1. The CDR3 covers 14 residues. Per the germline V gene, CDR1 is MGHDK and CDR2 is SYGVNS. Trimming removed 3 bases from V and 5 bases from J; junction bases left unmatched: 5. This CDR3 reads CASSETGGGNEQYF. CDR3 DNA sequence: TGTGCCAGCAGTGAGACAGGGGGTGGCAACGAGCAGTACTTC.

The V and J genes are TRBV19 and TRBJ2-2; 13 bases agree with TRBD2. Per the germline V gene, CDR1 is LNHDA and CDR2 is SQIVND (reference sequence). Trimming took 4 bases from V and 6 from J; bases not matched to a gene: 2. The CDR3 runs 15 residues. CDR3 loop: CASSTGLAGSGELFF. The CDR3 region has the DNA TGTGCCAGTAGTACGGGACTAGCGGGATCCGGGGAGCTGTTTTTT.

V is TRBV7-9 and J is TRBJ2-2; 8 nucleotides agree with TRBD2. The CDR3 totals 15 residues. The J segment lost 3 bases and the V segment lost 7 bases, leaving 7 bases of the junction unmatched. Per the germline V gene, CDR1 is SEHNR and CDR2 is FQNEAQ (reference sequence). The DNA of the CDR3 is TGTGCCAGCACCCCCCCCGGGGGGGACACCGGGGAGCTGTTTTTT. Its protein is CASTPPGGDTGELFF.

The chain combines TRBV28 with TRBJ2-3; tentatively, D is TRBD1 (6 bases). Germline CDR1 is MDHEN and CDR2 is SYDVKM. The CDR3 totals 15 residues. The V end lost 5 bases, the J end lost 5 bases, and 17 bases lay between the germline ends. In DNA form, the CDR3 reads TGTGCCAGCAGTCCCGAGGGGGTGAAGATAGATACGCAGTATTTT. Translation: CASSPEGVKIDTQYF. Filled out from reference TRBV28 and TRBJ2-3, the complete variable domain reads DVKVTQSSRYLVKRTGEKVFLECVQDMDHENMFWYRQDPGLGLRLIYFSYDVKMKEKGDIPEGYSVSREKKERFSLILESASTNQTSMYLCASSPEGVKIDTQYFGPGTRLTVL.

This chain connects TRBV7-2 to TRBJ1-1; D is unclear. The CDR3 is made up of 15 amino acids. Germline CDR1 reads SGHTA; CDR2 reads FQGNSA. V lost 0 bases, J lost 1 base, and 9 bases lay in between. CDR3 DNA: TGTGCCAGCAGCTTAGCGACCATTGGGAACACTGAAGCTTTCTTT. The encoded protein is CASSLATIGNTEAFF.

This chain links TRBV4-1 with TRBJ2-3, with 10 positions matching TRBD2. Trimming cost V 2 bases and J 1 base; bases outside gene matches: 3. This CDR3 region has 16 residues. Germline CDR1 and CDR2: MGHRA and YSYEKL. CDR3 in DNA: TGCGCCAGCAGCCAAACCGGGACTAGCGGCACAGATACGCAGTATTTT. This codes for CASSQTGTSGTDTQYF.

The J gene is TRBJ1-2, the V gene TRBV11-2; 7 nucleotides align to TRBD1. The CDR3 has 17 residues. Germline V gene lookup returns CDR1 SGHAT and CDR2 FQNNGV. V was clipped by 5 bases and J by 6 bases; unmatched bases: 18. This CDR3 reads CASSPGGPGQRENGYTF. In DNA, the CDR3 is TGTGCCAGCAGCCCCGGCGGTCCGGGACAGAGGGAAAATGGCTACACCTTC.

The chain couples TRBV7-2 to TRBJ1-2, with 7 positions matching TRBD1. This CDR3 is built from 17 residues. Trimming at V came to 1 base and at J to 3 bases, leaving 11 bases not matched to a gene. Germline CDR1 and CDR2: SGHTA and FQGNSA. The CDR3 nucleotides read TGTGCCAGCAGCTTAGACTTACAGGGGCGAGTCGACTATGGCTACACCTTC. Encoded protein: CASSLDLQGRVDYGYTF.

V and J are TRBV7-2 and TRBJ2-2; TRBD2 matches 10 bases. Trimming removed 3 bases from V and 5 bases from J; junction bases left unmatched: 6. Germline CDR1 reads SGHTA; CDR2 reads FQGNSA. The CDR3 consists of 16 residues. The CDR3 loop is CASSLDFSGRTGELFF. As DNA, the CDR3 is TGTGCCAGCAGCTTGGACTTTAGCGGGAGGACCGGGGAGCTGTTTTTT.

The V call is TRBV30, the J call TRBJ1-3; 8 bases fit TRBD1. In germline, CDR1 is GTSNPN, CDR2 SVGIG (reference sequence). This CDR3 contains 15 residues. The V segment lost 7 bases and the J segment 4 bases; nucleotides outside the gene matches: 12. This CDR3 is CALGGQATGGNTIYF. DNA for the CDR3: TGTGCCTTGGGGGGACAGGCAACTGGCGGAAACACCATATATTTT.

This chain links TRBV2 with TRBJ2-3; D perhaps matches TRBD1 (5 bases). Germline CDR1 and CDR2: SNHLY and FYNNEI. Trimming removed 6 bases from V and 0 bases from J, with 13 bases in between. The CDR3 is made up of 15 amino acids. The CDR3 bases are TGTGCCAGCAGGGCGGACATTCTAAGCACAGATACGCAGTATTTT. Protein: CASRADILSTDTQYF.

The CDR3 DNA follows: TGTGCCAGCAGTTTTACAGGTCTACTCCTCCAAGAGACCCAGTACTTC. This codes for CASSFTGLLLQETQYF. The chain combines TRBV11-2 with TRBJ2-5, with D maybe TRBD1 (5 bases). This CDR3 has 16 amino acids. Germline V gives CDR1 SGHAT, CDR2 FQNNGV. V was clipped by 6 bases and J by 1 base, with 18 bases between them. The full variable domain, with the rest looked up from reference TRBV11-2 and TRBJ2-5, is EAGVAQSPRYKIIEKRQSVAFWCNPISGHATLYWYQQILGQGPKLLIQFQNNGVVDDSQLPKDRFSAERLKGVDSTLKIQPAKLEDSAVYLCASSFTGLLLQETQYFGPGTRLLVL.

This clone was detected only once. This chain links TRBV5-1 with TRBJ2-1; perhaps TRBD2 as D (6 bases). The length of the CDR3 is 15 residues. CDR1 and CDR2 (germline): SGHRS, YFSETQ. V shed 4 bases and J shed 3 bases, with 14 bases lying between them. Written as DNA, the CDR3 is TGCGCCAGCAGCCCTGGACCGGGGGACTACAATGAGCAGTTCTTC. Encoded protein: CASSPGPGDYNEQFF.